This T cell receptor (beta chain) was retrieved from a study of T cell responses to AZD1222 COVID-19 vaccine (dated by TCRdb to the early 2020s). Regarding the complete study: AZD1222 recipients with second doses at about 4 weeks or about 12 weeks were pooled, because spike-specific TCR depth and breadth did not differ between schedules. A total of 230 or so trial participants underwent TCR sequencing, of whom some 210 received two doses of AZD1222 and about 26 received two doses of the MenACWY control vaccine. Trial participants were enrolled into age subgroups of 18-55, 56-69 and 70-plus years, which contained roughly 150, 30 and 60 TCR-sequenced participants, respectively. Broad study findings and their caveats: Most participants were white British and females outnumbered males, and the authors suggested that clonal diversity may have been underestimated. Conclusions about previously exposed vaccinees are limited, since just 5 to 7 AZD1222 recipients were seropositive for SARS-CoV-2 at baseline. Epitopes outside the regions mutated in the B.1.351 and B.1.1.7 variants were reportedly recognized by nearly half of the unique spike-specific TCRs. Because no day 14 peak-response samples were available, the repertoires could be characterized only after the peak T cell response. Vaccine-associated CD4 TCRs spanned the whole spike protein, with dominant responses in regions 160-218 and 743-854. After two AZD1222 doses, spike-specific TCR breadth and depth were significantly higher than at day 0 and than in MenACWY recipients. In the small 56-69-year group, the increase in depth fell short of significance, most likely because of low power.

Notes on this clone: The antigen it binds to is not known. Base qualities are not recorded, but no much larger clone differs from it by a single base.

The CDR3 regions of human TCRbeta chains were subjected to immunosequencing. The paper's processing steps were these. TCRs in the repertoires were matched against a reference library of SARS-CoV-2-specific TCRs that had been generated with the MIRA antigen-specificity platform. Breadth meant the fraction of unique TCRs that were SARS-CoV-2-associated, whereas depth meant the fraction of total T cells that were SARS-CoV-2-associated. Using the MIRA data, each spike-specific TCR was mapped to the spike region that the TCR reacts to and placed in a CD4 or CD8 class. Log10-transformed breadth and depth values were compared by one-way ANOVA with Sidak's multiple comparisons tests. Here the immuneACCESS table is served through TCRdb, limited to in-frame sequences with V and J called. Missing clones are a known gap in these copies; in checked studies unresolved V genes cover under half, and the rest lacks a known reason. D and trimming come from the DNA, and the V and J calls and clone size come from that table. Here the sample has 100,000 to 140,000 clones; 89% occur a single time. The ten largest clones take up 6.6% of the sample.

According to the study, the label for this sample's time point signals: baseline before first vaccination. Vaccinee samples came from UK trials COV001 and COV002, including a single-blind randomized controlled phase 2/3 trial of AZD1222 (ChAdOx1 nCoV-19) in healthy adults. For TCRbeta chain sequencing, PBMC samples were collected from trial participants at day 0 and at day 28 after the second dose. V drops 5 bases and J drops 1 base, leaving 14 bases in between. For CDR1 and CDR2, the germline V gene lists MDHEN and SYDVKM. Spanning cysteine to phenylalanine, the CDR3 consists of 15 amino acids. The entry retains the CDR3 DNA only, 45 bases that are in frame from base 1.

The rearrangement joined TRBV28 to TRBJ1-1; the D gene is not confidently resolved. The specimen was peripheral blood, collected on day 0 of AZD1222 vaccination. This sequence originates from an adult in good health. CDR3 protein: CASSLPSYENTEAFF. The bases read TGTGCCAGCAGTCTCCCCTCATATGAGAACACTGAAGCTTTCTTT.